Detailed here is one TCR beta chain. The source of the sample is a study of control samples from healthy donors and cancer patients. Deletions cut 10 bases from V and 7 bases from J, with 13 bases between. CDR3 length: 12 residues. Germline V gene sequence: CDR1 MNHEY, CDR2 SMNVEV (reference sequence). This table comes from immunoSEQ multiplex PCR, and its TCRdb copy is limited to in-frame clones, with some not included. The sample holds 54,000 or so clones, 95% seen once. This clonotype originated in a man in his thirties or forties in good health. Sequencing was carried out using blood. V is TRBV27 and J is TRBJ2-2; D gene unclear. The CDR3 nucleotides read TGTGCCACCTCTACCCAAGGCGGGGAGCTGTTTTTT. Its translation is CATSTQGGELFF.